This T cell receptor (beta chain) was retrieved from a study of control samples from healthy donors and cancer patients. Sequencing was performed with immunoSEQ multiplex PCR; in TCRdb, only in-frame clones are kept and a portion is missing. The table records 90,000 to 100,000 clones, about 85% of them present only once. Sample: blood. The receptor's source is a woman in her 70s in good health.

The CDR3 DNA reads as TGCGCCAGCACGCAAGCGGGAAGCACCGGGGAGCTGTTTTTT. Protein: CASTQAGSTGELFF. The chain is built from TRBV5-1 and TRBJ2-2; 7 bases map to TRBD2. This CDR3 contains 14 residues. The germline gives CDR1 SGHRS, CDR2 YFSETQ. Trimming removed 6 bases from V and 4 bases from J; junction bases left unmatched: 6.